The 14 T cell receptor beta chains presented below share a single source sample, sequenced in a study of molecular identifiers for immune sequencing clone quantification. TCRdb re-called the PCR reads with MiXCR, one entry per CDR3 protein. The sample lists about half a million distinct CDR3 sequences, about 25% occurring once. The sample was naive CD8+ T cells from blood, with Jurkat cell RNA spiked in. Specified subset: FACS-sorted CD8+CD4-CCR7+CD45RA+ naive T cells. Receptors were obtained from a human donor in good health. Some libraries in this study had Jurkat cell RNA spiked in.

In regard to this clonotype: This may arise from a read error, as a much more abundant clone is one base away. The chain recombines TRBV12-3 or TRBV12-4 with TRBJ2-2; no definite D call. CDR3 length: 13 residues. Between the trimmed V and J ends, which lost 6 bases and 4 bases, there was a span of 9 bases. CDR3 sequence: CASRLYSTGELFF. For the CDR3, the DNA is TGTGCCAGCAGACTCTATAGCACCGGGGAGCTGTTTTTT.

To note about this clonotype: A much larger clonotype is one base distant, so this may be a read error. V usage is TRBV4-3 and J usage is TRBJ2-7; maybe TRBD2 (6 bases). CDR3 length: 14 amino acids. Germline lookup yields CDR1 LGHNA and CDR2 YSLEER. The CDR3 DNA sequence: TGCGCCAGCAGCCAAGGGGGCCCGGGAGAAGAGCGGTACTTC. Protein sequence: CASSQGGPGEERYF.

This clonotype was detected a few times. V gene TRBV5-1 combines with J gene TRBJ2-5; tentatively, D is TRBD1 or TRBD2 (6 bases each). The germline CDR1 and CDR2 sequences are SGHRS and YFSETQ. This CDR3 comprises 16 residues. With 0 bases removed from V and 3 bases from J, the gap between germline ends came to 15 bases. The CDR3 loop reads CASSLGGRGTKETQYF. The CDR3 DNA reads TGCGCCAGCAGCTTGGGGGGGCGCGGGACCAAAGAGACCCAGTACTTC. Based on the CDR3 plus reference TRBV5-1 and TRBJ2-5, the full variable domain is KAGVTQTPRYLIKTRGQQVTLSCSPISGHRSVSWYQQTPGQGLQFLFEYFSETQRNKGNFPGRFSGRQFSNSRSEMNVSTLELGDSALYLCASSLGGRGTKETQYFGPGTRLLVL.

A word on this clonotype: A much bigger clone sits one base away, suggesting this may be a read error. The chain links TRBV4-3 to TRBJ2-6; the D gene could be TRBD1 or TRBD2 (5 bases each). The germline V gene has CDR1 LGHNA and CDR2 YSLEER. The CDR3 spans 17 residues. The CDR3 nucleotides are TGCGCCAGCAGCCAAGACGCCGCCGTATCCGGGGCCTACGTCCTGACTTTC. Its protein product is CASSQDAAVSGAYVLTF.

This clonotype was counted many times. This chain links TRBV7-2 with TRBJ2-7; 11 bases agree with TRBD2. Germline-derived CDR1 and CDR2 are SGHTA and FQGNSA. CDR3 size: 15 residues. J gave up 5 bases and V 4 bases, and 7 bases lay outside the gene matches. DNA of the CDR3: TGTGCCAGCAGCTCTATAGCGGGAGGGCCTGACGAGCAGTACTTC. It specifies CASSSIAGGPDEQYF.

In regard to this clonotype: One base away lies a much larger clone, so this may be a sequencing read error. V is TRBV7-9 and J is TRBJ2-7, with D possibly matching TRBD1 (5 bases). The CDR3 consists of 15 residues. Germline V gene data show CDR1 as SEHNR and CDR2 as FQNEAQ (reference sequence). The CDR3 sequence is CASSLVVGASYEQNF. The CDR3 DNA reads as TGTGCCAGCAGCTTAGTGGTTGGGGCCTCCTACGAGCAGAACTTC.

The rearrangement links TRBV6-1 to TRBJ1-5, with a weak D call TRBD1 (5 bases). Germline V gene lookup returns CDR1 MNHNS and CDR2 SASEGT. Trimming shortened V by 6 bases and J by 2 bases, and 14 bases separated the two germline ends. The CDR3 is made up of 15 amino acids. CDR3: CASRVLGAGNQPQHF. In DNA, the CDR3 is TGTGCCAGCAGGGTCCTAGGGGCGGGCAATCAGCCCCAGCATTTT.

The chain carries TRBV9 and TRBJ2-5; D is possibly TRBD1 (5 bases). Germline-derived CDR1 and CDR2 are SGDLS and YYNGEE. The CDR3 has 13 amino acids. Trimming took 2 bases from V and 2 from J, leaving 7 bases between them. The CDR3 sequence: CASSVTDQETQYF. As DNA, the CDR3 is TGTGCCAGCAGCGTGACAGATCAAGAGACCCAGTACTTC.

This clonotype was detected many times. The V and J genes are TRBV20-1 and TRBJ1-1; the D is unclear. The V and J ends lost 1 base and 3 bases respectively, with 6 bases between them. The CDR3 loop spans 12 amino acids. Germline lookup yields CDR1 DFQATT and CDR2 SNEGSKA (reference sequence). The CDR3 sequence is CSARGVDTEAFF. Written as DNA, the CDR3 is TGCAGTGCTAGAGGAGTGGACACTGAAGCTTTCTTT.

The chain recombines TRBV28 with TRBJ2-3; the D gene is possibly TRBD2 (5 bases). Germline loops: CDR1 MDHEN, CDR2 SYDVKM. CDR3 size: 14 residues. V dropped 7 bases and J dropped 2 bases, with 13 bases sitting between them. The CDR3 loop reads CASNQRRNTDTQYF. CDR3 coding DNA: TGTGCCAGCAATCAGCGGAGAAACACAGATACGCAGTATTTT.

This clonotype was observed a handful of times. The chain joins TRBV4-1 to TRBJ2-7; D gene ambiguous. In germline, CDR1 is MGHRA, CDR2 YSYEKL. This CDR3 has 16 amino acids. Trimming took off 1 base at V and 1 base at J, with 14 bases between the two ends. Here the CDR3 reads CASSQVTSPPSYEQYF. The CDR3 DNA reads as TGCGCCAGCAGCCAAGTTACCTCGCCACCATCCTACGAGCAGTACTTC.

This clonotype was detected once. Germline is not matched at one junction end, which may reflect a read error. The rearrangement uses TRBV14 and TRBJ2-7; 7 bases line up with TRBD1. CDR3 length: 16 amino acids. The V gene's germline CDR1 is SGHDN and CDR2 FVKESK. CDR3 region: CASSQDLSGGIYAQYF. Written as DNA, the CDR3 is TGTGCCAGCAGCCAAGATTTGTCAGGGGGTATCTACGCGCAGTACTTC.

This clonotype was seen a few times. CDR3 residues: CASSDRRVQTWTGELFF. CDR3 DNA: TGTGCCAGCAGTGACAGGCGTGTCCAGACGTGGACCGGGGAGCTGTTTTTT. The genes are TRBV28 and TRBJ2-2; D is possibly TRBD1 (6 bases). Per the germline V gene, CDR1 is MDHEN and CDR2 is SYDVKM. The CDR3 length is 17 residues. Trimming pared 5 bases from V and 5 bases from J, leaving 21 bases between. The full variable domain, rest sourced from reference TRBV28 and TRBJ2-2, is DVKVTQSSRYLVKRTGEKVFLECVQDMDHENMFWYRQDPGLGLRLIYFSYDVKMKEKGDIPEGYSVSREKKERFSLILESASTNQTSMYLCASSDRRVQTWTGELFFGEGSRLTVL.

On this clonotype itself: A much larger clone is a single base away; this may be a read error. The chain is built from TRBV30 and TRBJ2-1; D is unclear. This CDR3 contains 13 residues. Germline CDR1 GTSNPN, CDR2 SVGIG (reference sequence). Between the trimmed V and J ends, which lost 2 bases and 1 base, there was a span of 6 bases. The chain's CDR3 is CAWSILSYNEQFF. The CDR3 region has the DNA TGTGCCTGGAGTATACTATCCTACAATGAGCAGTTCTTC.